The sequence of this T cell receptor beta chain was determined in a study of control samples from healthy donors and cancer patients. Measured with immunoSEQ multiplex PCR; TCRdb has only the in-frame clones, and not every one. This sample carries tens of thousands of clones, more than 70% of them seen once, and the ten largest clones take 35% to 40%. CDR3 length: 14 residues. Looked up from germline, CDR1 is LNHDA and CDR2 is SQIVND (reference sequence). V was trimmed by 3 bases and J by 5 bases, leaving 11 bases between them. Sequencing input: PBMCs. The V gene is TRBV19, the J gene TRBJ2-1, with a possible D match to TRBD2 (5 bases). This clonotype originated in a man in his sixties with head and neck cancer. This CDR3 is CASSMWAGHNEQFF. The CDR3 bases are TGTGCCAGTAGTATGTGGGCGGGTCACAATGAGCAGTTCTTC.